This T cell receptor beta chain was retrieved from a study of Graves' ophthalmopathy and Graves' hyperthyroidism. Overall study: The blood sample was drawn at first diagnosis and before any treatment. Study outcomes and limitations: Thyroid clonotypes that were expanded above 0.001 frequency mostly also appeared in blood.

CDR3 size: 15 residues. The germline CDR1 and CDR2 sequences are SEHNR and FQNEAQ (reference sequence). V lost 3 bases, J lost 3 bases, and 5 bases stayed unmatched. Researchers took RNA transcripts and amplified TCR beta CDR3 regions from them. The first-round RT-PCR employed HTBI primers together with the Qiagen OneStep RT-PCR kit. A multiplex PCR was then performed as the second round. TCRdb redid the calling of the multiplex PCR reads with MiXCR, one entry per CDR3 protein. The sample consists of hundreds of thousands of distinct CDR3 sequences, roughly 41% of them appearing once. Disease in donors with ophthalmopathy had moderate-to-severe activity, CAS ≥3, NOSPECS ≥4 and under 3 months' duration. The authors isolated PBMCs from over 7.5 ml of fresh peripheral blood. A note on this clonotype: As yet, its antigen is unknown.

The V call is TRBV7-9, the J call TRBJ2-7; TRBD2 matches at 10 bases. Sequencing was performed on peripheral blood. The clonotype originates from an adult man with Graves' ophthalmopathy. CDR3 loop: CASSFSTSGNYEQYF. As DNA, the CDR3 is TGTGCCAGCAGCTTCAGTACTAGCGGGAACTACGAGCAGTACTTC.